The T cell receptor beta chain under discussion was sequenced for a study of esophageal squamous cell carcinoma tumors. PCR used a TCR alpha or TCR beta constant-region primer with a P20EA primer, then nested PCR with CA2 or CB2. Unbiased adaptor ligation RT-PCR amplified the TCR genes, and a polyT18-containing BSL-18E primer primed reverse transcription. TCRdb re-derived calls from the 5' RACE reads in MiXCR, one entry per CDR3 protein. Here the sample table reports 1 distinct CDR3 sequence. The sample was tumor tissue. The receptors stem from a man aged 50 or older with esophageal squamous cell carcinoma.

With respect to this clonotype: This beta chain was picked up by a library intended for alpha chains and is off target, so its count carries little meaning. V is TRBV6-2 or TRBV6-3 and J is TRBJ2-2; TRBD2 might be the D (6 bases). This CDR3 is 17 amino acids long. Germline CDR1 MNHEY, CDR2 SVGEGT. Between the trimmed V and J ends, which lost 8 bases and 5 bases, there was a span of 24 bases. In nucleotides, the CDR3 is TGTGCCAGCCAGAGGCGTCACGGGAGCTCATTAACCGGGGAGCTGTTTTTT. It codes for CASQRRHGSSLTGELFF.